A selection of T cell receptor beta chains follows, all from one sample in a study of CD8+ T cells in alopecia areata. Profiled with immunoSEQ multiplex PCR; TCRdb holds only in-frame clones, not every one. The table records a few hundred thousand clones, over 40% of them present only once. The material sequenced was CD4+ T cells sorted from blood, taken at approximately week 37, from a patient treated with tofacitinib. These receptor sequences come from a human donor with alopecia areata. Both conserved end residues are part of each CDR3. Each record gives: J gene, D gene, clone size, V gene, CDR3 protein, CDR3 DNA. The D gene is left open where the match is weak. The listing skips clone size in some rows; elsewhere it reads once, few, many or a size class.

TRBJ2-7	NA	many	TRBV11-2	CASSHPRLANEQYF	TGTGCCAGCAGTCATCCCCGGCTAGCGAACGAGCAGTACTTC
TRBJ2-3	TRBD2	few	TRBV4-1	CASSQPTSGSTDTQYF	TGCGCCAGCAGCCAACCGACTAGCGGGAGCACAGATACGCAGTATTTT
TRBJ2-1	NA	few	TRBV19	CASRLDRDTNPIF	TGTGCCAGCCGCTTAGACCGGGACACCAACCCTATCTTC
TRBJ2-5	TRBD1	NA	TRBV7-6	CASSQDRAQETQYF	TGTGCCAGCAGCCAAGACAGGGCCCAAGAGACCCAGTACTTC
TRBJ2-1	TRBD2	NA	TRBV4-2	CASSQATGTSGSEQFF	TGTGCCAGCAGCCAAGCCACCGGGACTAGCGGGTCTGAGCAGTTCTTC
TRBJ2-3	TRBD2	NA	TRBV7-9	CASSWTRADTQYF	TGTGCCAGCAGCTGGACTAGGGCAGATACGCAGTATTTT
TRBJ2-2	TRBD1	few	TRBV5-1	CASSSWTGPNTGELFF	TGCGCCAGCAGCTCGTGGACAGGGCCGAACACCGGGGAGCTGTTTTTT
TRBJ2-5	TRBD1	NA	TRBV2	CASRRQGAIIAQYF	TGTGCCAGCAGGAGACAGGGGGCAATCATCGCCCAGTACTTC
TRBJ2-3	NA	few	TRBV29-1	CSAQRGARDTQYF	TGCAGCGCTCAAAGGGGGGCGAGAGATACGCAGTATTTT
TRBJ2-7	NA	NA	TRBV5-1	CASSSHRLSYEQYF	TGCGCCAGCAGCTCCCACAGGCTCTCCTACGAGCAGTACTTC
TRBJ1-1	TRBD1	NA	TRBV30	CAWSPTGGTEAFF	TGTGCCTGGAGTCCCACAGGGGGCACTGAAGCTTTCTTT
TRBJ2-7	TRBD2	NA	TRBV19	CASSTRDYPYEQYF	TGTGCCAGTAGTACCCGGGACTACCCCTACGAGCAGTACTTC
TRBJ2-4	TRBD2	few	TRBV29-1	CSVEEGTSGRRNIQYF	TGCAGCGTTGAAGAGGGGACTAGCGGGAGAAGGAACATTCAGTACTTC
TRBJ2-1	NA	NA	TRBV9	CASSVGVAARGNNEQFF	TGTGCCAGCAGCGTAGGTGTCGCGGCACGCGGGAACAATGAGCAGTTCTTC
TRBJ2-7	TRBD2	few	TRBV5-1	CASGLRGGYEQYF	TGCGCCAGCGGCCTCCGGGGGGGCTACGAGCAGTACTTC
TRBJ2-2	TRBD2	NA	TRBV2	CASGRLADTGELFF	TGTGCCAGCGGTAGACTAGCAGACACCGGGGAGCTGTTTTTT
TRBJ2-1	NA	NA	TRBV4-1	CASSYTYTSLSSYNEQFF	TGCGCCAGCAGCTACACTTACACTAGCCTTAGCTCCTACAATGAGCAGTTCTTC
TRBJ2-3	TRBD2	few	TRBV29-1	CSVAGTSGGGLADTQYF	TGCAGCGTTGCCGGGACTAGCGGAGGGGGGCTGGCAGATACGCAGTATTTT
TRBJ1-1	NA	few	TRBV29-1	CSVGGTEAFF	TGCAGCGTCGGAGGGACTGAAGCTTTCTTT
TRBJ2-3	NA	NA	TRBV5-4	CASSSDLKNTDTQYF	TGTGCCAGCAGCTCCGACCTCAAAAACACAGATACGCAGTATTTT
TRBJ2-5	NA	few	TRBV28	CASRWGPQETQYF	TGTGCCAGCAGATGGGGGCCACAAGAGACCCAGTACTTC
TRBJ2-1	NA	few	TRBV23-1	CGKRWEVYNEQFF	TGCGGGAAAAGATGGGAGGTCTACAATGAGCAGTTCTTC
TRBJ2-3	NA	NA	TRBV6-1	CASSPRGGDTQYF	TGTGCCAGCAGTCCTAGAGGGGGAGATACGCAGTATTTT
TRBJ2-1	NA	NA	TRBV6-1	CASRTYYNEQFF	TGTGCCAGCAGAACTTATTACAATGAGCAGTTCTTC
TRBJ1-5	NA	NA	TRBV7-9	CASSHGRTLPWNPPQHF	TGTGCCAGCAGCCACGGGCGGACCTTGCCTTGGAACCCACCCCAGCATTTT
TRBJ2-1	NA	NA	TRBV7-2	CASSSDFVGQFF	TGTGCCAGCAGCTCAGATTTTGTTGGGCAGTTCTTC
TRBJ2-5	TRBD2	few	TRBV6-6	CASIGLAGGTQYF	TGTGCCAGCATTGGACTAGCGGGGGGGACCCAGTACTTC
TRBJ2-1	NA	NA	TRBV2	CASSVAGANNEQFF	TGTGCCAGCTCCGTAGCCGGGGCCAACAATGAGCAGTTCTTC
TRBJ1-1	TRBD1	NA	TRBV29-1	CSFRTGNTEAFF	TGCAGCTTCCGGACAGGTAACACTGAAGCTTTCTTT
TRBJ2-5	TRBD2	NA	TRBV9	CASSPRTSGREETQYF	TGTGCCAGCAGCCCGCGGACTAGCGGGAGAGAAGAGACCCAGTACTTC
TRBJ1-1	NA	NA	TRBV29-1	CSVEEETSEAFF	TGCAGCGTTGAAGAAGAGACAAGTGAAGCTTTCTTT
TRBJ2-5	NA	NA	TRBV5-1	CASSFRLGETQYF	TGCGCCAGCAGCTTCCGACTGGGGGAGACCCAGTACTTC
TRBJ2-5	NA	NA	TRBV7-2	CASSLMGDRQETQYF	TGTGCCAGCAGCTTAATGGGAGACCGCCAAGAGACCCAGTACTTC
TRBJ2-1	TRBD2	NA	TRBV30	CARETSGYNEQFF	TGTGCCCGTGAGACTAGCGGATACAATGAGCAGTTCTTC
TRBJ2-3	NA	many	TRBV7-2	CASSLNGADTQYF	TGTGCCAGCAGCTTAAACGGCGCAGATACGCAGTATTTT
TRBJ2-7	NA	few	TRBV6-6	CASSRPGPILNEQYF	TGTGCCAGCAGTCGACCTGGACCAATACTGAACGAGCAGTACTTC
TRBJ2-7	TRBD2	NA	TRBV4-3	CASSQGLAGDYEQYF	TGCGCCAGCAGCCAAGGACTAGCGGGAGACTACGAGCAGTACTTC
TRBJ2-7	NA	NA	TRBV29-1	CSVEDQGPEQYF	TGCAGCGTTGAAGATCAAGGTCCCGAGCAGTACTTC
TRBJ2-5	NA	NA	TRBV9	CASGPASVETQYF	TGTGCCAGCGGCCCGGCGAGCGTGGAGACCCAGTACTTC
TRBJ2-5	NA	few	TRBV7-9	CASSPHRGGETQYF	TGTGCCAGCAGCCCACACAGGGGAGGAGAGACCCAGTACTTC
TRBJ2-1	NA	NA	TRBV28	CASSTIRGSSYNEQFF	TGTGCCAGCAGCACAATTAGAGGGTCCTCCTACAATGAGCAGTTCTTC
TRBJ2-7	NA	NA	TRBV7-8	CASSGLMAPYEQYF	TGTGCCAGCAGCGGCTTAATGGCCCCCTACGAGCAGTACTTC
TRBJ1-2	NA	NA	TRBV4-1	CASSQDPGRGNYGYTF	TGCGCCAGCAGCCAAGATCCGGGACGGGGGAACTATGGCTACACCTTC
TRBJ1-1	NA	NA	TRBV5-1	CASSPDGPEAFF	TGCGCCAGCAGCCCGGACGGTCCTGAAGCTTTCTTT